The 24 T cell receptor beta chains below all came from one sample that was sequenced in a study of blood T cell repertoires in COVID-19. Here immunoSEQ multiplex PCR was the method, and the copy in TCRdb shows in-frame clones only, minus some. The sample has approximately 120,000 clones, over 75% seen once; the top ten hold 5% to 7.5%. The sequencing sample was made of peripheral blood. The receptors come from an older man with active or convalescent COVID-19.

The V call is TRBV21-1, the J call TRBJ2-1; the listed D gene, TRBD2, was not tested against the DNA. TRBV21-1 is a documented pseudogene. The CDR3 is made up of 18 amino acids. The CDR3 DNA follows: TGTGCCAGCAGCACGGGGAGGGTCGGACTAGCGGGGAACAATGAGCAGTTCTTC. It yields the protein CASSTGRVGLAGNNEQFF.

The CDR3 region has the DNA TGTGCCAGCAGCTTACGCGGGAGAGACGATACGCAGTATTTT. Translating it yields CASSLRGRDDTQYF. The chain employs TRBV7-9 and TRBJ2-3; 7 positions match TRBD2. V lost 2 bases, J lost 6 bases, and 5 bases stayed unmatched. This CDR3 has 14 residues. Germline V lookup: CDR1 SEHNR, CDR2 FQNEAQ (reference sequence).

The J gene is TRBJ2-7, the V gene TRBV5-1, with a weak D call TRBD2 (6 bases). Germline V gene data show CDR1 as SGHRS and CDR2 as YFSETQ. V lost 1 base to trimming and J lost 5 bases, with 19 bases between them. CDR3 length: 16 residues. The CDR3 here is CASSLQSGRDWDEQYF. In DNA form, the CDR3 reads TGCGCCAGCAGCTTGCAAAGCGGAAGGGACTGGGACGAGCAGTACTTC. The entire variable domain, with the rest obtained from reference TRBV5-1 and TRBJ2-7, is as follows: KAGVTQTPRYLIKTRGQQVTLSCSPISGHRSVSWYQQTPGQGLQFLFEYFSETQRNKGNFPGRFSGRQFSNSRSEMNVSTLELGDSALYLCASSLQSGRDWDEQYFGPGTRLTVT.

This sequence joins TRBV19 and TRBJ1-5; 8 positions agree with TRBD1. J lost 1 base, V lost 8 bases, and 4 bases had no gene match. Germline V gene data show CDR1 as LNHDA and CDR2 as SQIVND (reference sequence). The CDR3 has 14 residues. CDR3 region: CASLDRVSNQPQHF. CDR3 in DNA: TGTGCCAGTTTGGACAGGGTCAGCAATCAGCCCCAGCATTTT.

The rearrangement joins TRBV5-1 to TRBJ2-3, with 9 nucleotides matching TRBD2. J lost 1 base, V lost 5 bases, and 8 bases had no gene match. In germline, CDR1 is SGHRS, CDR2 YFSETQ. The CDR3 totals 16 residues. CDR3: CASSLRAGGRTDTQYF. CDR3 DNA: TGCGCCAGCAGTCTTCGGGCGGGGGGGCGCACAGATACGCAGTATTTT.

V gene TRBV29-1 combines with J gene TRBJ2-7; perhaps TRBD2 as D (6 bases). Germline CDR1 SQVTM, CDR2 ANQGSEA. There are 13 residues in the CDR3. The ends were cut back, 6 bases at V and 0 bases at J, with 12 bases in the middle. For the CDR3, the DNA is TGCAGCGTAGGGACTTTTCACTCCTACGAGCAGTACTTC. Translated, it gives CSVGTFHSYEQYF.

This clone has only one observation. The V and J genes are TRBV19 and TRBJ1-5; the D gene is possibly TRBD1 (6 bases). Trimming stripped 7 bases from V and 6 bases from J, with 22 bases between. The CDR3 loop spans 16 amino acids. Per germline, CDR1 LNHDA and CDR2 SQIVND (reference sequence). The CDR3 loop reads CASTPGPPGVIQPQHF. CDR3 coding DNA: TGTGCCAGTACCCCAGGGCCGCCAGGGGTGATTCAGCCCCAGCATTTT.

This chain joins TRBV5-1 and TRBJ1-5, with a possible D match to TRBD1 (5 bases). The CDR3 consists of 13 residues. Germline CDR1 reads SGHRS; CDR2 reads YFSETQ. V gave up 3 bases and J gave up 8 bases, with 12 bases separating them. The CDR3 nucleotides are TGCGCCAGCAGCTCCCGCCCCAGGGAGCCCCAGCATTTT. Residues: CASSSRPREPQHF.

The chain employs TRBV28 and TRBJ1-4; TRBD1 might be the D (5 bases). Germline CDR1 and CDR2: MDHEN and SYDVKM. This CDR3 region has 14 residues. Between the trimmed V and J ends, which lost 5 bases and 3 bases, there was a span of 10 bases. Here the CDR3 reads CASSLGAANEKLFF. The CDR3 DNA reads as TGTGCCAGCAGTCTAGGGGCAGCTAATGAAAAACTGTTTTTT.

J is TRBJ2-2 and V is TRBV19; 9 bases are a match to TRBD1. CDR3 length equals 15 residues. V shed 4 bases, J shed 3 bases, and the junction held 3 bases outside the gene matches. Germline V gene sequence: CDR1 LNHDA, CDR2 SQIVND (reference sequence). CDR3 in amino acids: CASSRGQGYTGELFF. The CDR3 nucleotides are TGTGCCAGTAGTAGGGGACAGGGATACACCGGGGAGCTGTTTTTT.

V gene TRBV9 combines with J gene TRBJ2-3, with 10 bases that match TRBD2. The length of the CDR3 is 20 residues. CDR1 is SGDLS and CDR2 is YYNGEE in the germline V gene. V lost 0 bases to trimming and J lost 5 bases; unmatched junction nucleotides: 18. This CDR3 reads CASSVATKGASSGGGDTQYF. The CDR3 DNA reads as TGTGCCAGCAGCGTAGCTACTAAGGGCGCCTCTAGCGGGGGTGGAGATACGCAGTATTTT. The full variable domain, in which reference TRBV9 and TRBJ2-3 provide the parts outside the CDR3, is DSGVTQTPKHLITATGQRVTLRCSPRSGDLSVYWYQQSLDQGLQFLIQYYNGEERAKGNILERFSAQQFPDLHSELNLSSLELGDSALYFCASSVATKGASSGGGDTQYFGPGTRLTVL.

The chain links TRBV5-4 to TRBJ2-3; TRBD1 is a possible D gene (6 bases). The CDR3 has 16 residues. V was clipped by 4 bases and J by 3 bases, with 18 bases between them. Germline assignment: CDR1 SGHNT and CDR2 YYREEE (reference sequence). The CDR3 DNA reads TGTGCCAGCAGCCCCGACAGGACCCCTCGGACAGATACGCAGTATTTT. As protein: CASSPDRTPRTDTQYF.

The sample holds one count of this clone. The chain uses TRBV5-1 and TRBJ2-1; TRBD1 might be the D (6 bases). This CDR3 is built from 18 residues. CDR1 and CDR2 (germline): SGHRS, YFSETQ. With 0 bases removed from V and 0 bases from J, the gap between germline ends came to 16 bases. The CDR3 is CASSLAPPDSPSYNEQFF. CDR3 DNA sequence: TGCGCCAGCAGCTTGGCGCCCCCGGACAGCCCCTCCTACAATGAGCAGTTCTTC.

The chain links TRBV11-2 to TRBJ1-1; D remains unclear. The CDR3 extends over 13 amino acids. The V gene's germline CDR1 is SGHAT and CDR2 FQNNGV. Deletions cut 4 bases from V and 8 bases from J, with 14 bases between. CDR3 region: CASSSQPPGEAFF. In DNA, the CDR3 is TGTGCCAGCAGCTCCCAACCCCCAGGCGAAGCTTTCTTT.

The V and J genes are TRBV21-1 and TRBJ1-1. TRBV21-1 constitutes a pseudogene. The CDR3 covers 14 residues. In DNA, the CDR3 is TGTGCCAGCCCCCCGGGGGACTTGCGAGTGGGAGCTTTCTTT. Amino acid sequence: CASPPGDLRVGAFF.

J is TRBJ1-5 and V is TRBV6-5; D unclear. The CDR3 loop spans 12 amino acids. Deletions cut 6 bases from V and 5 bases from J, with 8 bases between. CDR1 and CDR2 from the germline V gene are MNHEY and SVGAGI. The CDR3 region has the DNA TGTGCCAGCAGGACGGGTGATCAGCCCCAGCATTTT. It codes for CASRTGDQPQHF.

This rearrangement joins TRBV7-3 to TRBJ2-7; 11 bases line up with TRBD1. There are 16 residues in the CDR3. Losses at the gene ends were 5 bases for V and 6 bases for J; bases not matched to a gene: 12. Per germline, CDR1 SGHTA and CDR2 FQGTGA. The CDR3 sequence: CASSPGVGQGEREQYF. DNA of the CDR3: TGTGCCAGCAGCCCCGGAGTGGGACAGGGGGAACGCGAGCAGTACTTC.

The CDR3 loop reads CASSLATVSTDTQYF. DNA for the CDR3: TGTGCCAGCAGCTTGGCTACGGTTAGCACAGATACGCAGTATTTT. The chain recombines TRBV5-5 with TRBJ2-3; D not resolved. The CDR3 spans 15 residues. Germline CDR1 reads SGHKS; CDR2 reads YYEKEE (reference sequence). V was trimmed by 0 bases and J by 0 bases, leaving 8 bases between them. The full variable domain, completed using reference TRBV5-5 and TRBJ2-3, is DAGVTQSPTHLIKTRGQQVTLRCSPISGHKSVSWYQQVLGQGPQFIFQYYEKEERGRGNFPDRFSARQFPNYSSELNVNALLLGDSALYLCASSLATVSTDTQYFGPGTRLTVL.

The chain carries TRBV5-1 and TRBJ2-3, with TRBD1 matching 7 bases. The germline V gene has CDR1 SGHRS and CDR2 YFSETQ. V was clipped by 0 bases and J by 0 bases; unmatched bases: 4. This CDR3 comprises 16 residues. CDR3 protein: CASSLEGTDSTDTQYF. The CDR3 bases are TGCGCCAGCAGCTTGGAAGGGACAGATAGCACAGATACGCAGTATTTT.

The chain links TRBV28 to TRBJ1-2, with 10 bases fitting TRBD1. V trimming: 6 bases; J trimming: 5 bases; junction bases outside the gene matches: 18. Germline loops: CDR1 MDHEN, CDR2 SYDVKM. The CDR3 is made up of 18 amino acids. CDR3 coding DNA: TGTGCCAGCAGGCCCGGCGGACAGGGGGATTTGCAGTGGTATGGCTACACCTTC. This translates into CASRPGGQGDLQWYGYTF.

The chain uses TRBV12-5 and TRBJ2-7; tentative D call: TRBD1 (6 bases). Between the trimmed V and J ends, which lost 5 bases and 7 bases, there was a span of 15 bases. The CDR3 has 13 amino acids. CDR1 LGHNT and CDR2 FRNRAP come from the germline V gene. The CDR3 loop reads CASGPPAGTEQYF. In nucleotides, the CDR3 is TGTGCTAGTGGTCCCCCCGCCGGGACAGAGCAGTACTTC.

The genes are TRBV18 and TRBJ1-1; the D gene is possibly TRBD1 (5 bases). This CDR3 comprises 15 residues. Germline values: CDR1 KGHSH, CDR2 LQKENI. V lost 6 bases to trimming and J lost 0 bases, with 14 bases between them. CDR3 protein: CASSARQTLNTEAFF. CDR3 nucleotides: TGTGCCAGCTCCGCCCGACAGACATTGAACACTGAAGCTTTCTTT.

The chain uses TRBV7-6 and TRBJ2-1; possible D gene TRBD2, 6 bases. This CDR3 has 17 residues. Per germline, CDR1 SGHVS and CDR2 FNYEAQ. V shed 1 base and J shed 1 base, with 14 bases lying between them. The DNA for the CDR3 is TGTGCCAGCAGCTTAGTGGGGGGTCGGTGGTCCTACAATGAGCAGTTCTTC. Its translation is CASSLVGGRWSYNEQFF.

This sequence joins TRBV9 and TRBJ2-6; D is perhaps TRBD2 (6 bases). The CDR3 extends over 19 amino acids. Trimming removed 6 bases from V and 4 bases from J, with 26 bases in between. Germline values: CDR1 SGDLS, CDR2 YYNGEE. The CDR3 region has the DNA TGTGCCAGCACCGAGGCAGCAGGGACCTCCGGGAGAGGGGCCAACGTCCTGACTTTC. Protein sequence: CASTEAAGTSGRGANVLTF.